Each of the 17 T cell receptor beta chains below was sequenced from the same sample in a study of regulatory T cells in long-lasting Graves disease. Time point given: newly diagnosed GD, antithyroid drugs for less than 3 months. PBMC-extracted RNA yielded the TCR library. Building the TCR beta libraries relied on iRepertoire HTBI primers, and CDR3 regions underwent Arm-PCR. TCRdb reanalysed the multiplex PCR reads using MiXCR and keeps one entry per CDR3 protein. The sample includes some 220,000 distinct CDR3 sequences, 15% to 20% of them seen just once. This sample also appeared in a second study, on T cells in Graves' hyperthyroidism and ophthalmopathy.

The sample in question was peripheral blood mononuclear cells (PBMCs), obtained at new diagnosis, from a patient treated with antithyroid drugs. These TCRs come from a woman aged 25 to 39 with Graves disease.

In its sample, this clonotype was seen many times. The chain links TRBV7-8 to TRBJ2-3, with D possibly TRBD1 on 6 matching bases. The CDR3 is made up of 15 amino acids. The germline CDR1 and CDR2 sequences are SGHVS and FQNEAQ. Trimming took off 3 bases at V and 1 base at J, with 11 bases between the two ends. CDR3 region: CASSLYRARTDTQYF. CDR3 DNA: TGTGCCAGCAGCTTGTACAGGGCCCGCACAGATACGCAGTATTTT.

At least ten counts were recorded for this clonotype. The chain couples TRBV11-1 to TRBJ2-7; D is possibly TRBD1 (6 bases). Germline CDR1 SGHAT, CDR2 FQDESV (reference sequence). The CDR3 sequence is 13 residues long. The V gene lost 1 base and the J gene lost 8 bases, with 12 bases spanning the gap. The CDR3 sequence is CASSLGTADKQYF. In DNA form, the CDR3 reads TGTGCCAGCAGCTTAGGGACAGCAGATAAGCAGTACTTC.

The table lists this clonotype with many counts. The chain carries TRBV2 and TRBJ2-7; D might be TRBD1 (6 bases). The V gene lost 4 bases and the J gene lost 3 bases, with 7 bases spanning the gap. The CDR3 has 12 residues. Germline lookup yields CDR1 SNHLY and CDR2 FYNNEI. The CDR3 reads CASSATGYEQYF. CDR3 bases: TGTGCCAGCAGTGCGACAGGCTACGAGCAGTACTTC.

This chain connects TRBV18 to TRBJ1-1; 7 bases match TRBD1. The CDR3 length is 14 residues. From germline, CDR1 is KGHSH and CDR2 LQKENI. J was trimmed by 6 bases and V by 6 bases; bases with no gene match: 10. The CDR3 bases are TGTGCCAGCTCGCCTGACAGGGTGGTCGCTGAAGCTTTCTTT. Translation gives CASSPDRVVAEAFF.

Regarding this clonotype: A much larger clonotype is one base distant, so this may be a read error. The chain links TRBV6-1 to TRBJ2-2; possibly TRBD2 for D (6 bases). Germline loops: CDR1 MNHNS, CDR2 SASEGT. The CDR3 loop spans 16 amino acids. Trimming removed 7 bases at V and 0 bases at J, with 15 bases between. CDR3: CASNFAGSANTGELFF. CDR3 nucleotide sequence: TGTGCCAGCAATTTTGCGGGATCAGCGAACACCGGGGAGCTGTTTTTT.

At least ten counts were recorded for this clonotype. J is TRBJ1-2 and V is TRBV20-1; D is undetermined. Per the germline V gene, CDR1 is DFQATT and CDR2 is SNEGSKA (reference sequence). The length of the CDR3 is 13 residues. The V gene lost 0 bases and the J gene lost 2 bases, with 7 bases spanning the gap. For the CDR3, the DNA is TGCAGTGCTAGAGACCCCCAGAACTATGGCTACACCTTC. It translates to CSARDPQNYGYTF.

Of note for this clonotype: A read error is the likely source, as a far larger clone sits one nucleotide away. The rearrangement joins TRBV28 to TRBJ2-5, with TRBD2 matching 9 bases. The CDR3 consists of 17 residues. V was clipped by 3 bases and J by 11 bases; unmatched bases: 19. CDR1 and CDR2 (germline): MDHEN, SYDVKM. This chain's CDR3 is CASSFPTSGLTYNEQYF. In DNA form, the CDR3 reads TGTGCCAGCAGTTTCCCGACTAGCGGACTTACCTACAATGAGCAGTACTTC.

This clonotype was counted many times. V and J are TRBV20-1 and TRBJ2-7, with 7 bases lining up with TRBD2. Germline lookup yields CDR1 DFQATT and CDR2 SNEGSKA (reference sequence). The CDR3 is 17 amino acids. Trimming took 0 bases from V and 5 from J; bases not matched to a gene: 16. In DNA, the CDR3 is TGCAGTGCTAGAGATCGTGGGAGGGCGGGAGTTGTAAACGAGCAGTACTTC. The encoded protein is CSARDRGRAGVVNEQYF.

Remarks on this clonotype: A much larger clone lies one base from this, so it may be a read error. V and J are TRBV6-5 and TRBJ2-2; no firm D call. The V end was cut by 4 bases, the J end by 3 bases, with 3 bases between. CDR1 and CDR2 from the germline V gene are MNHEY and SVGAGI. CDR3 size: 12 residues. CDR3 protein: CASSWYTGELFF. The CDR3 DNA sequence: TGTGCCAGCAGTTGGTACACCGGGGAGCTGTTTTTT.

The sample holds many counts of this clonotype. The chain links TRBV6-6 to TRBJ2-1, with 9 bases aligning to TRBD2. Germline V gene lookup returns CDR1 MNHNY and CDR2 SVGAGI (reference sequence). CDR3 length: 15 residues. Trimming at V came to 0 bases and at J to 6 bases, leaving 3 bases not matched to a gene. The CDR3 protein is CASSYSGLAGNEQFF. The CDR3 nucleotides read TGTGCCAGCAGTTACTCGGGACTAGCCGGCAATGAGCAGTTCTTC.

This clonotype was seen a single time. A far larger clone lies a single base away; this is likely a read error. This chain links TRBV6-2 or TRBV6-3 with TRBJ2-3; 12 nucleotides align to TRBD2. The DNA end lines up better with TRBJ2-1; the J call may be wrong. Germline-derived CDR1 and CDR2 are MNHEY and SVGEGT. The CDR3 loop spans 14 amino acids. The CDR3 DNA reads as TGTGCCAGCAGTGGACTAGCGGGATGCAATGAGCAGTTCTTC. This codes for CASSGLAGCNEQFF.

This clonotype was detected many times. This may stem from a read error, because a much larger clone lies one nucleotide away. The chain's CDR3 is CASRAGLAAQETQYF. The DNA for the CDR3 is TGTGCCAGCAGGGCGGGACTAGCGGCACAAGAGACCCAGTACTTC. The genes are TRBV2 and TRBJ2-5, with 11 bases aligning to TRBD2. In germline, CDR1 is SNHLY, CDR2 FYNNEI. The CDR3 is 15 amino acids. The junction had 5 bases not matched to a gene; V was cut back by 6 bases and J by 2 bases. Based on the CDR3 plus reference TRBV2 and TRBJ2-5, the full variable domain is EPEVTQTPSHQVTQMGQEVILRCVPISNHLYFYWYRQILGQKVEFLVSFYNNEISEKSEIFDDQFSVERPDGSNFTLKIRSTKLEDSAMYFCASRAGLAAQETQYFGPGTRLLVL.

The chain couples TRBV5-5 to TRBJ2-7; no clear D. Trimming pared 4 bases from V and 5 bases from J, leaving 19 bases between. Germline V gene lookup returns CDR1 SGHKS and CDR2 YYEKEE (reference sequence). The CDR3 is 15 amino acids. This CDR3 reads CASSPFGSPGDEQYV. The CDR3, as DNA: TGTGCCAGCAGCCCGTTTGGCTCCCCTGGGGACGAGCAGTACGTC.

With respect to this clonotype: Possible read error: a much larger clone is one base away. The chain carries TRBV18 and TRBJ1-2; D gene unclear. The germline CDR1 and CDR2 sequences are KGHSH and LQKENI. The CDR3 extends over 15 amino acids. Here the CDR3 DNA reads TGTACCAGCTCACCACCGAAAGCAGTGTCCTTGGCTATGACCTTC. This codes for CTSSPPKAVSLAMTF.

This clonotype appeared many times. Here the CDR3 reads CASSRDRFYEQYF. The CDR3 nucleotides read TGTGCCAGCAGCCGAGACAGGTTCTACGAGCAGTACTTC. The chain links TRBV11-2 to TRBJ2-7, with D maybe TRBD1 (6 bases). Germline V lookup: CDR1 SGHAT, CDR2 FQNNGV. Trimming shortened V by 5 bases and J by 3 bases, and 11 bases separated the two germline ends. The CDR3 loop spans 13 amino acids.

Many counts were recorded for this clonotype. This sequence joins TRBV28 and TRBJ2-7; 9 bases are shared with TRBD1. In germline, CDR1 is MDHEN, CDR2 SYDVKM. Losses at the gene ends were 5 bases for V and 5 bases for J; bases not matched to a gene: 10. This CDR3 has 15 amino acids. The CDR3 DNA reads TGTGCCAGCAGTCCATACGGACAGGGGCTGGACGAGCAGTACTTC. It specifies CASSPYGQGLDEQYF.

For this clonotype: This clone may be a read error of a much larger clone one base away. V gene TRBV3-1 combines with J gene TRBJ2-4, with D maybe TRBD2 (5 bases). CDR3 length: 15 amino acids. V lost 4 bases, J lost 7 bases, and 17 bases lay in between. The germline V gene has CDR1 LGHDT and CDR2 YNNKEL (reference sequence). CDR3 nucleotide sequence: TGTGCCAGCAGCCGGTTCGGACGGGGAACGAACATTCAGTACTTC. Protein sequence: CASSRFGRGTNIQYF.